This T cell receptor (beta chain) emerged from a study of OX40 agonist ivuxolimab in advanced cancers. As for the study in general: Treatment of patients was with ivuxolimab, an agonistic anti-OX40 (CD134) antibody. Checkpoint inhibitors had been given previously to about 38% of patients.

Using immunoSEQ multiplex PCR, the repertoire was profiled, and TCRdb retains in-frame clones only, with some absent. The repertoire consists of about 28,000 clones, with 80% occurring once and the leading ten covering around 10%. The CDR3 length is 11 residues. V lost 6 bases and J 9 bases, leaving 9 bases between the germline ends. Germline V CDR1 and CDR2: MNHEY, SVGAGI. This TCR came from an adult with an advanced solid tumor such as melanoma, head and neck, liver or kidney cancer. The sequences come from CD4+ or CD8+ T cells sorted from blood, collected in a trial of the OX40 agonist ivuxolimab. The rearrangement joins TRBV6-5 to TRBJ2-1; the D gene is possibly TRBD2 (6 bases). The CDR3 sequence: CASSPGGEQFF. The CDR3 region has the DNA TGTGCCAGCAGCCCCGGGGGTGAGCAGTTCTTC.